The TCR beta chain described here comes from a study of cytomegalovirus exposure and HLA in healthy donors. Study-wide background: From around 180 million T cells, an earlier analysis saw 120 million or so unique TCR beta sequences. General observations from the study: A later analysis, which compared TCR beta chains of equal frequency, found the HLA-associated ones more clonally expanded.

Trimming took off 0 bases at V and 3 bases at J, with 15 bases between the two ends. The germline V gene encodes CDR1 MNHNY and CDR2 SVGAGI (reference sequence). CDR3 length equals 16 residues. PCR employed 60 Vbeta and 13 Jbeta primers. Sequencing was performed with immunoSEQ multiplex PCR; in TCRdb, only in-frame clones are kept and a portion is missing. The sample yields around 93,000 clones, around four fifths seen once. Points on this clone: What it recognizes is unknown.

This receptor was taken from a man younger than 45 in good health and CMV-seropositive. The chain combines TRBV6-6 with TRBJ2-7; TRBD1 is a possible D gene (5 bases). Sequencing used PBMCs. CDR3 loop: CASSYSIGEAFYEQYF. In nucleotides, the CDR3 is TGTGCCAGCAGTTACTCGATAGGGGAAGCCTTCTACGAGCAGTACTTC.